This T cell receptor beta chain was captured by sequencing in a study of T cells in Graves' hyperthyroidism and ophthalmopathy. Points from the study as a whole: In blood, most of the thyroid clonotypes expanded above 0.001 were also present.

This clonotype was observed a handful of times. What it binds is not known. The germline V and J ends were trimmed by 3 bases and 3 bases, with 12 bases remaining between them. This CDR3 region has 13 residues. The germline CDR1 and CDR2 sequences are DFQATT and SNEGSKA (reference sequence). Patients counted as stable if ophthalmopathy did not develop within 18 months. Clinical symptoms, serum thyroxine and TRAb, thyroid ultrasound and orbital computed tomography were used for the diagnoses. About 10 ml of fresh peripheral blood supplied the PBMCs. TCR beta CDR3 regions were amplified from RNA. In the first-round RT-PCR of the TCR CDR3, the HTBI primer set was used. MiXCR, applied by TCRdb to the multiplex PCR reads, yields one record per CDR3 protein. The sample holds about 500,000 distinct CDR3 sequences; roughly 17% are singletons and the top ten take under 20%.

This sequence originates from a woman aged 18 to 35 with Graves' hyperthyroidism. This chain joins TRBV20-1 and TRBJ2-7; D is ambiguous. Material: blood. DNA for the CDR3: TGCAGTGCTAGGTCCGCGGAAGACTACGAGCAGTACTTC. Its translation: CSARSAEDYEQYF.